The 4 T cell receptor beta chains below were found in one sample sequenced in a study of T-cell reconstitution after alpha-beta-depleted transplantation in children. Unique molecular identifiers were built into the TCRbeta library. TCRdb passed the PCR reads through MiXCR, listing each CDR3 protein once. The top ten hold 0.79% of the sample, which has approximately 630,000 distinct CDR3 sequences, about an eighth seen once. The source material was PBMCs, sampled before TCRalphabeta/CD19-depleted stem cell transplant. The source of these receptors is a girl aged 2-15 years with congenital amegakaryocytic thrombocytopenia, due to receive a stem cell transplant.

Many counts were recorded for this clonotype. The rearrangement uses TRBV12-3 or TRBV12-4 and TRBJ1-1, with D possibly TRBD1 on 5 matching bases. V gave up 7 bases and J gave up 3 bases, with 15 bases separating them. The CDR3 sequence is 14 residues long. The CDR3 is CASNYRGLDTEAFF. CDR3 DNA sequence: TGTGCCAGCAATTATCGGGGCTTGGACACTGAAGCTTTCTTT.

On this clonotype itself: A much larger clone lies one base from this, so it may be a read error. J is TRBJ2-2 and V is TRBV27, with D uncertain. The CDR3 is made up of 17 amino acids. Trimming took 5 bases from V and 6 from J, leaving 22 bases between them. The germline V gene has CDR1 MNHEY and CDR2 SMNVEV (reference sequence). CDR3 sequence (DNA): TGTGCCAGCAGTCCCTTGGGGTCCCCGAGCCTTTCCGGGGAGCTGTTTTTT. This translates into CASSPLGSPSLSGELFF.

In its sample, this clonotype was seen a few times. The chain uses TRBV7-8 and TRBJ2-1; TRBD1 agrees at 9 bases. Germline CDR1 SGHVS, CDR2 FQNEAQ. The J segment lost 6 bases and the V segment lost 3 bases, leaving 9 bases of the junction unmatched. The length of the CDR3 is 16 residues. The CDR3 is CASSFAGTGSTNEQFF. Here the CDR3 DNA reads TGTGCCAGCAGCTTTGCCGGGACAGGGTCTACCAATGAGCAGTTCTTC.

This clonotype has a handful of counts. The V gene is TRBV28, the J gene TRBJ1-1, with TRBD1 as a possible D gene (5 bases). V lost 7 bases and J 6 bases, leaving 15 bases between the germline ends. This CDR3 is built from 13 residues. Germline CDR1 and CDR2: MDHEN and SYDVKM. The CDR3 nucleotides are TGTGCCAGCACCCCCCCGGGGGGTGCTGAAGCTTTCTTT. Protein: CASTPPGGAEAFF.